Below are 14 T cell receptor beta chains sequenced from a single sample in a study of blood T cell repertoires in COVID-19. TCRdb's table, derived via immunoSEQ multiplex PCR, lists solely in-frame clones and lacks some. The sample holds more than 95,000 clones, more than 70% seen once. Sequenced: peripheral blood. These receptors were obtained from a woman of 80 years or more with COVID-19, enrolled during active disease.

The gene calls are TRBV6-5 and TRBJ2-1; maybe TRBD2 (6 bases). Deletions cut 3 bases from V and 2 bases from J, with 14 bases between. Germline CDR1 MNHEY, CDR2 SVGAGI. The CDR3 covers 16 residues. The CDR3 nucleotides are TGTGCCAGCAGTTATGAGAGCGGGTCCGCCTACAATGAGCAGTTCTTC. Translation: CASSYESGSAYNEQFF.

The chain recombines TRBV6-5 with TRBJ1-5, with TRBD1 matching over 7 bases. The CDR3 has 15 residues. V trimming: 7 bases; J trimming: 5 bases; junction bases outside the gene matches: 11. Looked up from germline, CDR1 is MNHEY and CDR2 is SVGAGI. CDR3 residues: CASTLRDRVDQPQHF. As DNA, the CDR3 is TGTGCCAGCACACTTCGCGACAGGGTGGATCAGCCCCAGCATTTT.

This clone was observed a handful of times. The chain employs TRBV19 and TRBJ2-7; 11 nucleotides line up with TRBD1. This CDR3 spans 13 amino acids. V shed 10 bases, J shed 6 bases, and the junction held 8 bases outside the gene matches. CDR1 LNHDA and CDR2 SQIVND come from the germline V gene (reference sequence). This chain's CDR3 is CATAGQGASEQYF. The DNA for the CDR3 is TGTGCCACGGCCGGACAGGGGGCTAGCGAGCAGTACTTC.

J is TRBJ1-3 and V is TRBV28; D possibly corresponds to TRBD1 (6 bases). The CDR3 is 16 residues long. Germline lookup yields CDR1 MDHEN and CDR2 SYDVKM. V dropped 6 bases and J dropped 3 bases, with 18 bases sitting between them. CDR3 sequence reads: CASSLLQGMSGNTIYF. CDR3 DNA sequence: TGTGCCAGCAGCCTACTACAGGGCATGAGTGGAAACACCATATATTTT.

The gene calls are TRBV7-8 and TRBJ2-5, with 8 nucleotides matching TRBD2. J was trimmed by 6 bases and V by 5 bases; bases with no gene match: 8. The CDR3 totals 14 residues. Germline V gene sequence: CDR1 SGHVS, CDR2 FQNEAQ. CDR3: CASSQPAGGKTQYF. The CDR3 bases are TGTGCCAGCAGCCAACCTGCGGGAGGAAAGACCCAGTACTTC.

A few counts support this clone. V is TRBV3-1 (or the pseudogene TRBV3-2) and J is TRBJ1-1; maybe TRBD1 (5 bases). V gave up 6 bases and J gave up 4 bases, with 21 bases separating them. The CDR3 contains 16 residues. Germline V gene lookup returns CDR1 LGHDT and CDR2 YNNKEL (reference sequence). The CDR3 region has the DNA TGTGCCAGCAGGATCGGCGGGGGGAACTCCGTCACTGAAGCTTTCTTT. Translating gives CASRIGGGNSVTEAFF.

This clone appeared once. V and J are TRBV6-1 and TRBJ2-3; TRBD2 is a possible D gene (5 bases). This CDR3 has 13 residues. Trimming took 8 bases from V and 0 from J, leaving 9 bases between them. Per the germline V gene, CDR1 is MNHNS and CDR2 is SASEGT. CDR3 sequence: CASRSGSTDTQYF. The CDR3 coding sequence is TGTGCCAGCCGCTCGGGAAGCACAGATACGCAGTATTTT.

The chain couples TRBV9 to TRBJ2-1, with D possibly matching TRBD2 (6 bases). The germline V gene has CDR1 SGDLS and CDR2 YYNGEE. The CDR3 is 14 amino acids. The germline V and J ends were trimmed by 2 bases and 5 bases, with 11 bases remaining between them. The CDR3 DNA sequence: TGTGCCAGCAGCGTTTTAGCGGCTGACAATGAGCAGTTCTTC. This translates into CASSVLAADNEQFF.

The chain joins TRBV7-9 to TRBJ1-5; D unclear. Germline V gene sequence: CDR1 SEHNR, CDR2 FQNEAQ (reference sequence). Trimming left V 2 bases short and J 7 bases short, with 12 bases between. CDR3 length: 14 residues. Written as DNA, the CDR3 is TGTGCCAGCAGCTTAAGCGTAGCGGGGCAGCCCCAGCATTTT. Translation gives CASSLSVAGQPQHF.

This clone turned up a few times. The CDR3 is CSASGAGGVADTQYF. As DNA, the CDR3 is TGCAGTGCTAGTGGCGCGGGAGGGGTGGCAGATACGCAGTATTTT. The rearrangement links TRBV20-1 to TRBJ2-3; 9 positions agree with TRBD2. V was clipped by 3 bases and J by 4 bases; unmatched bases: 8. The CDR3 has 15 amino acids. Germline V CDR1 and CDR2: DFQATT, SNEGSKA (reference sequence).

The J gene is TRBJ2-7, the V gene TRBV27; D may be TRBD1 (7 bases). CDR1 MNHEY and CDR2 SMNVEV come from the germline V gene (reference sequence). Trimming took 7 bases from V and 3 from J, leaving 28 bases between them. The CDR3 spans 18 residues. The CDR3 region has the DNA TGTGCCAGCATCCCTAGGGGTGTTCAGGCAGGGGGGTACTACGAGCAGTACTTC. Amino acids: CASIPRGVQAGGYYEQYF.

The chain joins TRBV19 to TRBJ1-2; TRBD1 might be the D (5 bases). Trimming left V 5 bases short and J 4 bases short, with 20 bases between. CDR3 length equals 16 residues. CDR1 and CDR2 from the germline V gene are LNHDA and SQIVND (reference sequence). The CDR3 coding sequence is TGTGCCAGTAGTTCGATCCGGGACTCCCAGCTCTATGGCTACACCTTC. It encodes CASSSIRDSQLYGYTF.

The chain uses TRBV18 and TRBJ2-5; the match to TRBD2 covers 13 bases. Germline V CDR1 and CDR2: KGHSH, LQKENI. This CDR3 contains 16 residues. The V gene end was trimmed by 3 bases and the J gene end by 5 bases; junction bases not matched to a gene: 6. The CDR3 sequence is CASSPGLAGSMETQYF. The DNA of the CDR3 is TGTGCCAGCTCACCGGGACTAGCGGGATCGATGGAGACCCAGTACTTC.

The rearrangement links TRBV18 to TRBJ1-6; D unclear. The CDR3 extends over 14 amino acids. Germline V CDR1 and CDR2: KGHSH, LQKENI. The germline V and J ends were trimmed by 3 bases and 5 bases, with 8 bases remaining between them. The CDR3 loop reads CASSPDLNNSPLHF. The CDR3, as DNA: TGTGCCAGCTCACCGGACTTGAATAATTCACCCCTCCACTTT.